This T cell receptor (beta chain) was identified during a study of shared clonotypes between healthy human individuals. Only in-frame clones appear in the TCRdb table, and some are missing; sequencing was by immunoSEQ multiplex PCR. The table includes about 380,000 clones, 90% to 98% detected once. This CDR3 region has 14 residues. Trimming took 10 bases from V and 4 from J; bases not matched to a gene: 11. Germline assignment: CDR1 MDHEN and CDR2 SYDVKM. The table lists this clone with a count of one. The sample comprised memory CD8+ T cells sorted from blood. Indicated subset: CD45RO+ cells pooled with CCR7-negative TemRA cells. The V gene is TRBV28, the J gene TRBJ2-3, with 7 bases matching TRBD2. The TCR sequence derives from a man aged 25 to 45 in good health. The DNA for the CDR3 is TGTGCCACCCAGCGGGCGGGAGCCTCAGATACGCAGTATTTT. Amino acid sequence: CATQRAGASDTQYF.